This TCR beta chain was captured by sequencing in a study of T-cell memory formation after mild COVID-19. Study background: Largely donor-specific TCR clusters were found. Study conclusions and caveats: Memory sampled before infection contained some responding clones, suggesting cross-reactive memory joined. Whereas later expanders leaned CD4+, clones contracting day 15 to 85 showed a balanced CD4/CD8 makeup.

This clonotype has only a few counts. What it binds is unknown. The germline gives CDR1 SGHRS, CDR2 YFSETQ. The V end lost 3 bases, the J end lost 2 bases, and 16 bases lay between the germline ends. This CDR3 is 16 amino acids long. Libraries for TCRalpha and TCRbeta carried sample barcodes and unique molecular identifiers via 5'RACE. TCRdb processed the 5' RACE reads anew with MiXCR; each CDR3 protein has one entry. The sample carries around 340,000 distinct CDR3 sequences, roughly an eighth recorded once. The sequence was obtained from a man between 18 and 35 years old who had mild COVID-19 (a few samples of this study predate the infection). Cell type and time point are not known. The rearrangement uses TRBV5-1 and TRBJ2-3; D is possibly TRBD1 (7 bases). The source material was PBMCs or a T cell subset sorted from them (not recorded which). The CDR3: CASSSGGFASTDTQYF. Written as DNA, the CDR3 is TGCGCCAGCAGCTCAGGGGGGTTCGCTTCCACAGATACGCAGTATTTT.